The 32 T cell receptor beta chains presented below share a single source sample, sequenced in a study of cytomegalovirus exposure and HLA in healthy donors. Measured with immunoSEQ multiplex PCR; TCRdb has only the in-frame clones, and not every one. Of 85,000 to 90,000 clones detected, 96% appear once; the ten largest clones hold 0.78%. The sample was PBMCs. The receptor set was obtained from a man aged 18 to 30 in good health and CMV-seronegative.

J is TRBJ1-2 and V is TRBV19; no clear D gene. The ends were cut back, 3 bases at V and 4 bases at J, with 12 bases in the middle. Germline-derived CDR1 and CDR2 are LNHDA and SQIVND (reference sequence). The CDR3 extends over 14 amino acids. The CDR3 sequence: CASSMNSGVYGYTF. The CDR3 DNA follows: TGTGCCAGTAGTATGAACAGCGGAGTCTATGGCTACACCTTC.

J is TRBJ1-4 and V is TRBV6-5; TRBD1 matches at 9 bases. Looked up from germline, CDR1 is MNHEY and CDR2 is SVGAGI. This CDR3 region has 13 residues. With V trimmed by 6 bases and J by 10 bases, 6 bases remained unmatched. The CDR3 nucleotides are TGTGCCAGCAGGGCGACAGGGGGAGGAAAACTGTTTTTT. Translation gives CASRATGGGKLFF.

The V gene is TRBV30, the J gene TRBJ2-1, with a tentative D call TRBD2 (5 bases). Trimming pared 2 bases from V and 0 bases from J, leaving 14 bases between. Germline CDR1 is GTSNPN and CDR2 is SVGIG (reference sequence). The CDR3 is made up of 16 amino acids. The CDR3 loop reads CAWSRTLLSSYNEQFF. CDR3 DNA sequence: TGTGCCTGGAGTAGGACTCTCCTTAGCTCCTACAATGAGCAGTTCTTC.

V usage is TRBV2 and J usage is TRBJ1-1; D ambiguous. The CDR3 sequence is 14 residues long. Looked up from germline, CDR1 is SNHLY and CDR2 is FYNNEI. The V end was cut by 2 bases, the J end by 0 bases, with 7 bases between. Here the CDR3 reads CASSETAVNTEAFF. CDR3 DNA sequence: TGTGCCAGCAGTGAAACGGCGGTGAACACTGAAGCTTTCTTT.

The CDR3 region has the DNA TGTGCCAGCAGCTTAGGTGGACAGGGGGGAAACTATGGCTACACCTTC. This sequence encodes CASSLGGQGGNYGYTF. The chain uses TRBV7-8 and TRBJ1-2, with 10 bases aligning to TRBD1. V lost 1 base to trimming and J lost 2 bases; unmatched junction nucleotides: 4. CDR1 is SGHVS, CDR2 FQNEAQ, per germline. The CDR3 runs to 16 residues.

The chain employs TRBV5-1 and TRBJ2-5; 7 bases agree with TRBD2. Germline lookup yields CDR1 SGHRS and CDR2 YFSETQ. The CDR3 loop spans 15 amino acids. V shed 4 bases and J 2 bases; nucleotides not matched to a gene: 8. The CDR3 DNA reads as TGCGCCAGCAGCCCTCGCGGGAGCTTACAAGAGACCCAGTACTTC. Its protein product is CASSPRGSLQETQYF.

The rearrangement joins TRBV30 to TRBJ2-2; 9 nucleotides align to TRBD1. Germline assignment: CDR1 GTSNPN and CDR2 SVGIG (reference sequence). The junction had 12 bases not matched to a gene; V was cut back by 7 bases and J by 9 bases. CDR3 size: 14 residues. The CDR3 DNA reads TGTGCCTACCGAGGCCGGGACAGGGACCGGGAGCTGTTTTTT. This gives the protein CAYRGRDRDRELFF.

V gene TRBV23-1 combines with J gene TRBJ1-5; perhaps TRBD1 as D (5 bases). TRBV23-1 belongs to the ORF category, with a function that is uncertain. CDR3 length: 14 residues. V dropped 1 base and J dropped 2 bases, with 6 bases sitting between them. The CDR3 nucleotides are TGCGCCAGCAGTCAATGGGGGGGCAATCAGCCCCAGCATTTT. Translating it yields CASSQWGGNQPQHF.

The J gene is TRBJ2-3, the V gene TRBV6-1; 9 bases are a match to TRBD2. CDR3 length: 18 amino acids. The germline gives CDR1 MNHNS, CDR2 SASEGT. V was clipped by 3 bases and J by 3 bases; unmatched bases: 13. In DNA, the CDR3 is TGTGCCAGCAGTGACCCGGTGCGGGAGGGCGAGGGAACAGATACGCAGTATTTT. Amino acid sequence: CASSDPVREGEGTDTQYF.

Turning to this clone: At one boundary the junction diverges from the germline segment, which might be a read error. V and J are TRBV27 and TRBJ1-2, with 7 bases fitting TRBD1. The length of the CDR3 is 13 residues. Germline CDR1 MNHEY, CDR2 SMNVEV (reference sequence). The chain's CDR3 is CAGSSDRDDGYTF. Written as DNA, the CDR3 is TGTGCCGGCAGTTCTGACAGGGATGACGGCTACACCTTC.

V usage is TRBV7-9 and J usage is TRBJ1-1; a weak D match, TRBD1 (6 bases). V lost 4 bases to trimming and J lost 0 bases, with 15 bases between them. Germline V gene data show CDR1 as SEHNR and CDR2 as FQNEAQ (reference sequence). The length of the CDR3 is 16 residues. The CDR3 sequence: CASSSHKTGMNTEAFF. The CDR3 DNA follows: TGTGCCAGCAGCTCCCACAAGACAGGTATGAACACTGAAGCTTTCTTT.

This sequence joins TRBV2 and TRBJ2-2, with 7 bases fitting TRBD2. CDR3 length equals 16 residues. Germline V gene lookup returns CDR1 SNHLY and CDR2 FYNNEI. Germline trimming cut 7 bases from V and 0 bases from J; bases unmatched to any gene: 8. The CDR3: CASKGTAGSNTGELFF. Here the CDR3 DNA reads TGTGCCAGCAAGGGTACAGCGGGATCGAACACCGGGGAGCTGTTTTTT.

This clone appeared once. This chain connects TRBV28 to TRBJ2-4; 12 bases line up with TRBD2. The CDR3 consists of 15 residues. Germline assignment: CDR1 MDHEN and CDR2 SYDVKM. The J segment lost 7 bases and the V segment lost 6 bases, leaving 7 bases of the junction unmatched. The CDR3 sequence is CASRVLAGGDNIQYF. The DNA for the CDR3 is TGTGCCAGCAGAGTTCTAGCGGGAGGGGATAACATTCAGTACTTC.

This clone is a singleton in its sample. J is TRBJ1-1 and V is TRBV6-5, with D perhaps TRBD1 (6 bases). The CDR3 totals 13 residues. Germline CDR1 is MNHEY and CDR2 is SVGAGI. The V and J ends lost 2 bases and 4 bases respectively, with 8 bases between them. The CDR3 DNA reads as TGTGCCAGCAGTTACCGGGACATCACTGAAGCTTTCTTT. Its protein product is CASSYRDITEAFF.

CDR3 protein: CAISHTSSLWADTQYF. The CDR3 DNA reads TGTGCCATCAGCCATACCAGTAGCCTCTGGGCAGATACGCAGTATTTT. The chain uses TRBV10-3 and TRBJ2-3; D remains ambiguous. CDR1 and CDR2 (germline): ENHRY, SYGVKD. There are 16 residues in the CDR3. V lost 6 bases, J lost 4 bases, and 20 bases lay in between.

This clone has just a few counts. The rearrangement links TRBV9 to TRBJ2-5, with D possibly matching TRBD2 (7 bases). V dropped 3 bases and J dropped 4 bases, with 13 bases sitting between them. This CDR3 contains 14 residues. CDR1 and CDR2 (germline): SGDLS, YYNGEE. This CDR3 is CASSGVRGGETQYF. In DNA, the CDR3 is TGTGCCAGCAGCGGCGTGAGGGGGGGAGAGACCCAGTACTTC.

This chain links TRBV27 with TRBJ1-4, with 11 bases identical to TRBD1. CDR3 length: 15 residues. V trimming: 6 bases; J trimming: 7 bases; junction bases outside the gene matches: 7. From germline, CDR1 is MNHEY and CDR2 SMNVEV (reference sequence). CDR3 sequence (DNA): TGTGCCAGCAGGAAAGCCGGGACAGGGGGTGAAAAACTGTTTTTT. Translated: CASRKAGTGGEKLFF.

The chain uses TRBV2 and TRBJ2-4; 11 positions match TRBD2. The J segment lost 8 bases and the V segment lost 2 bases, leaving 14 bases of the junction unmatched. CDR3 length: 18 residues. Germline V gives CDR1 SNHLY, CDR2 FYNNEI. The CDR3 sequence: CASSEIRGRTSGLDIQYF. The DNA of the CDR3 is TGTGCCAGCAGTGAAATCAGGGGGCGGACTAGCGGGCTTGACATTCAGTACTTC.

In DNA, the CDR3 is TGTGCCAGCAGCGCCGGGACAGGGGGTTCGTCTAATGAAAAACTGTTTTTT. Protein sequence: CASSAGTGGSSNEKLFF. This sequence joins TRBV11-3 and TRBJ1-4; 11 positions match TRBD1. Germline loops: CDR1 SGHNT, CDR2 YENEEA. This CDR3 is 17 amino acids long. V dropped 5 bases and J dropped 3; count of bases not matched to a gene: 8.

V gene TRBV30 combines with J gene TRBJ1-2, with D maybe TRBD1 (6 bases). CDR1 and CDR2 from the germline V gene are GTSNPN and SVGIG (reference sequence). The CDR3 contains 19 residues. Trimming left V 2 bases short and J 2 bases short, with 27 bases between. The chain's CDR3 is CAWSRGLGQQITQNYGYTF. The DNA of the CDR3 is TGTGCCTGGAGTCGCGGCCTAGGACAGCAAATCACGCAAAACTATGGCTACACCTTC.

This chain links TRBV27 with TRBJ2-7; D might be TRBD2 (7 bases). This CDR3 region has 16 residues. CDR1 is MNHEY, CDR2 SMNVEV, per germline (reference sequence). V was trimmed by 2 bases and J by 3 bases, leaving 17 bases between them. The CDR3 nucleotides are TGTGCCAGCAGTTTAGGTGTTGGGGGGGCGGGCTACGAGCAGTACTTC. This sequence encodes CASSLGVGGAGYEQYF.

V gene TRBV5-4 combines with J gene TRBJ2-3; 10 nucleotides align to TRBD2. Germline CDR1 and CDR2: SGHNT and YYREEE (reference sequence). Trimming at V came to 0 bases and at J to 6 bases, leaving 4 bases not matched to a gene. There are 15 residues in the CDR3. The CDR3 DNA sequence: TGTGCCAGCAGCTTGGGCCTAGCGGGAGCGGATACGCAGTATTTT. The encoded protein is CASSLGLAGADTQYF.

This chain connects TRBV6-1 to TRBJ2-1; perhaps TRBD1 as D (6 bases). In germline, CDR1 is MNHNS, CDR2 SASEGT. CDR3 length equals 14 residues. V was shortened by 8 bases and J by 7 bases, with 18 bases between the two germline ends. The CDR3 bases are TGTGCCAGCCTCGGAAGTTGGGGGCGAAATGAGCAGTTCTTC. Protein: CASLGSWGRNEQFF.

CDR3 region: CSVEDGQGAENGYTF. CDR3 nucleotide sequence: TGCAGCGTTGAAGATGGGCAGGGGGCGGAAAACGGCTACACCTTC. J is TRBJ1-2 and V is TRBV29-1, with TRBD1 identical over 8 bases. The CDR3 has 15 residues. Germline trimming cut 0 bases from V and 8 bases from J; bases unmatched to any gene: 11. Germline CDR1 is SQVTM and CDR2 is ANQGSEA.

The chain carries TRBV6-6 and TRBJ2-5; 8 bases fit TRBD1. V shed 7 bases, J shed 4 bases, and the junction held 14 bases outside the gene matches. There are 16 residues in the CDR3. Germline V gene sequence: CDR1 MNHNY, CDR2 SVGAGI (reference sequence). CDR3 coding DNA: TGTGCCAGCAACCAACGGGTTCAGGGGGCAAGAGAGACCCAGTACTTC. This encodes CASNQRVQGARETQYF.

The chain has TRBV29-1 and TRBJ1-3; unclear D gene. This CDR3 is built from 13 residues. Between the trimmed V and J ends, which lost 3 bases and 5 bases, there was a span of 11 bases. Germline V CDR1 and CDR2: SQVTM, ANQGSEA. The CDR3 DNA reads as TGCAGCGTTGAGTTCGGGTTTAGAAACACCATATATTTT. Translation: CSVEFGFRNTIYF.

This chain uses TRBV25-1 with TRBJ1-1; 7 nucleotides match TRBD1. Losses at the gene ends were 3 bases for V and 0 bases for J; bases not matched to a gene: 1. The germline CDR1 and CDR2 sequences are MGHDK and SYGVNS. CDR3 length: 14 amino acids. This chain's CDR3 is CASSEGQLNTEAFF. CDR3 DNA: TGTGCCAGCAGTGAGGGACAGCTGAACACTGAAGCTTTCTTT.

This chain connects TRBV10-3 to TRBJ2-7; TRBD2 matches 7 bases. The V and J ends lost 7 bases and 3 bases, in that order; junction bases with no gene match: 9. From germline, CDR1 is ENHRY and CDR2 SYGVKD. The CDR3 totals 14 residues. CDR3 sequence: CAITPGLKSYEQYF. For the CDR3, the DNA is TGTGCCATCACTCCGGGACTAAAGAGCTACGAGCAGTACTTC.

This chain joins TRBV6-1 and TRBJ2-4; TRBD1 matches 9 bases. CDR1 is MNHNS, CDR2 SASEGT, per germline. Trimming at V came to 10 bases and at J to 8 bases, leaving 6 bases not matched to a gene. This CDR3 contains 12 residues. The CDR3 DNA sequence: TGTGCCACCGACAGGGGGGAGGACATTCAGTACTTC. Residues: CATDRGEDIQYF.

The chain links TRBV29-1 to TRBJ2-1, with D perhaps TRBD2 (5 bases). The germline V gene has CDR1 SQVTM and CDR2 ANQGSEA. The CDR3 covers 14 residues. CDR3 sequence reads: CTAERVPQGGEQFF. The CDR3 DNA follows: TGCACCGCCGAGAGGGTTCCCCAAGGTGGTGAGCAGTTCTTC.

This clone occurred once. V gene TRBV21-1 combines with J gene TRBJ2-7; the table names TRBD1, a call not compared with the DNA. TRBV21-1 is reported as a pseudogene. This CDR3 contains 18 residues. CDR3 DNA sequence: TGTGCCAGCAGCAAAGAGGGGCCAGGGGGCCGGAGCTCCTACGAGCAGTACTTC. Its protein product is CASSKEGPGGRSSYEQYF.

The J gene is TRBJ2-1, the V gene TRBV6-5, with TRBD1 matching over 12 bases. This CDR3 has 15 residues. J gave up 9 bases and V 6 bases, and 9 bases lay outside the gene matches. The V gene's germline CDR1 is MNHEY and CDR2 SVGAGI. CDR3 region: CASRARDRGPGEQFF. CDR3 coding DNA: TGTGCCAGCAGAGCCCGGGACAGGGGGCCCGGTGAGCAGTTCTTC.